The subject of this entry is one TCR beta chain. Its antigen is still unknown. This record comes from a study of response to subunit inactivated influenza vaccine. Notes on the study in general: Every seasonal influenza vaccination brings in few new T cells, the authors suggested.

TCRdb used MiXCR to reprocess the RT-PCR reads, holding one entry per CDR3 protein. The data contain 500,000 to 650,000 distinct CDR3 sequences, 6% to 9% of them singletons. Germline values: CDR1 SEHNR, CDR2 FQNEAQ (reference sequence). The V and J ends lost 5 bases and 0 bases, in that order; junction bases with no gene match: 8. This CDR3 spans 16 amino acids. The clonotype was recovered from a man in his fifties or sixties who received an inactivated influenza vaccine. The sample in question was PBMCs from blood, obtained around 25 months after vaccination. The chain links TRBV7-9 to TRBJ1-1, with 8 positions matching TRBD1. Here the CDR3 DNA reads TGTGCCAGCAGCCCAGGACAGGGTAATATGAACACTGAAGCTTTCTTT. Translating gives CASSPGQGNMNTEAFF.